These T cell receptor beta chains were read from a single sample in a study of blood T cell repertoires in COVID-19. TCRdb's copy holds only in-frame clones and misses some; the assay was immunoSEQ multiplex PCR. The table has 95,000 to 110,000 clones, around 82% seen once. Sequenced input: peripheral blood. The receptors come from a human donor in a cohort sampled during active or convalescent COVID-19. Each CDR3 is given with its conserved first and last residue.

CDR3 protein: CASSYWDRDEQYF
V gene: TRBV6-5

CDR3 protein: CASRTQGIVDYGYTF
V gene: TRBV6-5

CDR3 protein: CATSDLLSYQPQHF
V gene: TRBV24-1

CDR3 protein: CASSIGTAYGYTF
V gene: TRBV5-6

CDR3 protein: CASTAAYQETQYF
V gene: TRBV6-5

CDR3 protein: CASSRWTGYEQYF
V gene: TRBV27

CDR3 protein: CASRLQDSGNTIYF
V gene: TRBV7-8

CDR3 protein: CASSEGWQGTQYF
V gene: TRBV25-1

CDR3 protein: CASSQAGQGDQPQHF
V gene: TRBV4-2

CDR3 protein: CASGPRQGGEYEQYF
V gene: TRBV4-2

CDR3 protein: CSVREAGTPLHF
V gene: TRBV29-1

CDR3 protein: CASRTGSVTEAFF
V gene: TRBV12-3/TRBV12-4

CDR3 protein: CASSVRQDNEQFF
V gene: TRBV9

CDR3 protein: CASSVDGGDGVDTQYF
V gene: TRBV6-1

CDR3 protein: CASKMGASTDTQYF
V gene: TRBV6-6

CDR3 protein: CASSRPEGGYEQYF
V gene: TRBV7-9

CDR3 protein: CASSFSQGRSYEQYF
V gene: TRBV28

CDR3 protein: CASSLGTGVNGYTF
V gene: TRBV5-1

CDR3 protein: CASSPDRVRLFF
V gene: TRBV14

CDR3 protein: CATRLFSNQPQHF
V gene: TRBV28

CDR3 protein: CASSEERGVGETQYF
V gene: TRBV2

CDR3 protein: CSVEESSYEQYF
V gene: TRBV29-1

CDR3 protein: CASSFWDRENTEAFF
V gene: TRBV5-6

CDR3 protein: CASSERGRTNTGELFF
V gene: TRBV6-1

CDR3 protein: CASRPQGAGYGYTF
V gene: TRBV4-1